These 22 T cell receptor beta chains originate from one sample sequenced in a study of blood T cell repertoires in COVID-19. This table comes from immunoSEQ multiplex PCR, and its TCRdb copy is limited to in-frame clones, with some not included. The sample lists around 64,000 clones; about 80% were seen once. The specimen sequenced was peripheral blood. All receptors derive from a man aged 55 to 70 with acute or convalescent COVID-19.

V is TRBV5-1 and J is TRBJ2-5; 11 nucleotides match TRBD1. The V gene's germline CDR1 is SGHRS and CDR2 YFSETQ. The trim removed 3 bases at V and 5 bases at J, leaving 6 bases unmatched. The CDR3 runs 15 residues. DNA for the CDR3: TGCGCCAGCAGCTCCGGGACAGGGGGTTATGAGACCCAGTACTTC. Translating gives CASSSGTGGYETQYF.

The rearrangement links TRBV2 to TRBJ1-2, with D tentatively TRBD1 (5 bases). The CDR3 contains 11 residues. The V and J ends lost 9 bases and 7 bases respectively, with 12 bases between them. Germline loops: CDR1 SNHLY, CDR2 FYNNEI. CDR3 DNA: TGTGCCAGTCAGCGGGACCCTGGCTACACCTTC. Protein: CASQRDPGYTF.

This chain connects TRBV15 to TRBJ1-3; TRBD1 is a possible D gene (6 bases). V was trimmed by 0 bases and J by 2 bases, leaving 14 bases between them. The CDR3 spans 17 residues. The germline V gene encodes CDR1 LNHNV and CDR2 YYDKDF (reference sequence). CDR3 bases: TGTGCCACCAGCAGAGATCTGGCGGGGGCCGCTGGAAACACCATATATTTT. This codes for CATSRDLAGAAGNTIYF.

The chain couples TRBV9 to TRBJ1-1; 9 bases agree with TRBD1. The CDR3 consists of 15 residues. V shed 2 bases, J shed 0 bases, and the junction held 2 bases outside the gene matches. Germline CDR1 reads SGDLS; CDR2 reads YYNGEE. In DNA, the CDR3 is TGTGCCAGCAGCGTGGGACAGGGCATGAACACTGAAGCTTTCTTT. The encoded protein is CASSVGQGMNTEAFF.

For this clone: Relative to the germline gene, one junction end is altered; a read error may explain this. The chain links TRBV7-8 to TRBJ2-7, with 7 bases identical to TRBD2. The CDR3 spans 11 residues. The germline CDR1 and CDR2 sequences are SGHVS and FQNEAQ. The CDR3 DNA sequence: TGTGCCAGCAGCCCCCCGGGGCTAGCGGACTTC. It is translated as CASSPPGLADF.

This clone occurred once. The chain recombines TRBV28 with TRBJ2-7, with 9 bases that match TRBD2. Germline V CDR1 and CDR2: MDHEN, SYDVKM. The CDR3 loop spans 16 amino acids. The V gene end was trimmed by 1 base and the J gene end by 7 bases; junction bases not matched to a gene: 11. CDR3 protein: CASSLSFSGSTREQYF. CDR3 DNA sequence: TGTGCCAGCAGTTTATCGTTTAGCGGGAGCACGAGGGAGCAGTACTTC.

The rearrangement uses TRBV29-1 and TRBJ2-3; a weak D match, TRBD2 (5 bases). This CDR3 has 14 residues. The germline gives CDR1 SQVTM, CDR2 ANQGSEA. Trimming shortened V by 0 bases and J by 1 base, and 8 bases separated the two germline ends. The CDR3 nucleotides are TGCAGCGTTGAAGATGGAGGAGGCACAGATACGCAGTATTTT. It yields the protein CSVEDGGGTDTQYF.

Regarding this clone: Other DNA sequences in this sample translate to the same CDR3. The CDR3 is CASSLGGSSYNEQFF. CDR3 nucleotides: TGTGCCAGCAGTTTAGGTGGGAGCTCCTACAATGAGCAGTTCTTC. The V and J genes are TRBV28 and TRBJ2-1, with D perhaps matching TRBD2 (5 bases). CDR3 length: 15 residues. Germline values: CDR1 MDHEN, CDR2 SYDVKM. Trimming took 2 bases from V and 0 from J, leaving 8 bases between them.

Written as DNA, the CDR3 is TGTGCCAGTGGGGAGGTTTTGCGGGACAACACCGGGGAGCTGTTTTTT. Translating it yields CASGEVLRDNTGELFF. The chain couples TRBV19 to TRBJ2-2; weak D call: TRBD2 (6 bases). The CDR3 has 16 amino acids. Germline CDR1 and CDR2: LNHDA and SQIVND (reference sequence). V lost 8 bases to trimming and J lost 2 bases, with 18 bases between them.

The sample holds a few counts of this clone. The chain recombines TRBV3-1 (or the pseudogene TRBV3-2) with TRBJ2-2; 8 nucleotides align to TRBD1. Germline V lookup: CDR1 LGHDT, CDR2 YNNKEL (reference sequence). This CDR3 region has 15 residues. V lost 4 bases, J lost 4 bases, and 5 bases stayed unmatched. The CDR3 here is CASSLWDRPTGELFF. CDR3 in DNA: TGTGCCAGCAGCCTCTGGGACAGGCCCACCGGGGAGCTGTTTTTT.

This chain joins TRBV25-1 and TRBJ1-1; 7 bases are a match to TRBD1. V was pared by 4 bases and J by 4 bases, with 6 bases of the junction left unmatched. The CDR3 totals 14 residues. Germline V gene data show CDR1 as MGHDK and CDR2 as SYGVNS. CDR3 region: CASSVQGVSTEAFF. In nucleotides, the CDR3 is TGTGCCAGCAGTGTTCAGGGGGTAAGCACTGAAGCTTTCTTT. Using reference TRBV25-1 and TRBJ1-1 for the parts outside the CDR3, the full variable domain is EADIYQTPRYLVIGTGKKITLECSQTMGHDKMYWYQQDPGMELHLIHYSYGVNSTEKGDLSSESTVSRIRTEHFPLTLESARPSHTSQYLCASSVQGVSTEAFFGQGTRLTVV.

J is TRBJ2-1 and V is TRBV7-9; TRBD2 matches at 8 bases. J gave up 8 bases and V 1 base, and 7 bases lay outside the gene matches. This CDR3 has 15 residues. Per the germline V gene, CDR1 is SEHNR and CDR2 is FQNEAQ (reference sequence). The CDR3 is CASSLVFASGYEQFF. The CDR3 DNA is TGTGCCAGCAGCTTAGTGTTTGCTAGCGGGTATGAGCAGTTCTTC.

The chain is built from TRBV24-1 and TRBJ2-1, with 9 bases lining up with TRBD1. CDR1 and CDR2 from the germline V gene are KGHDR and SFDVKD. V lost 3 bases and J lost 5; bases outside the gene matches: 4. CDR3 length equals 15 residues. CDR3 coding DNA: TGTGCCACCAGTGATACACGGACAGGGGACAATGAGCAGTTCTTC. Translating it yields CATSDTRTGDNEQFF.

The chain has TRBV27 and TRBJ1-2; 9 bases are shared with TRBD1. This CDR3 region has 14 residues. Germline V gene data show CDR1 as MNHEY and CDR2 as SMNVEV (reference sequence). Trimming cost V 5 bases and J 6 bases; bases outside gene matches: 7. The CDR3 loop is CASSPPDRGNGYTF. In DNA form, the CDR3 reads TGTGCCAGCAGTCCACCAGACAGGGGGAATGGCTACACCTTC.

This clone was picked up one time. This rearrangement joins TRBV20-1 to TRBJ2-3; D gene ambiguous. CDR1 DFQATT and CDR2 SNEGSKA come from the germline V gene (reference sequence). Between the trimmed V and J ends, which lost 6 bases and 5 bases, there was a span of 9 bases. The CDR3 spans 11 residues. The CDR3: CSAESGDTQYF. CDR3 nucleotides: TGCAGTGCCGAGTCCGGAGATACGCAGTATTTT.

CDR3 in DNA: TGTGCCAGCAGCCAAGGTGCAGGGGGTCTCTATGGCTACACCTTC. It is translated as CASSQGAGGLYGYTF. The chain is built from TRBV3-1 (or the pseudogene TRBV3-2) and TRBJ1-2, with 7 bases matching TRBD1. CDR1 and CDR2 from the germline V gene are LGHDT and YNNKEL (reference sequence). The CDR3 loop spans 15 amino acids. Trimming removed 1 base from V and 4 bases from J; junction bases left unmatched: 6.

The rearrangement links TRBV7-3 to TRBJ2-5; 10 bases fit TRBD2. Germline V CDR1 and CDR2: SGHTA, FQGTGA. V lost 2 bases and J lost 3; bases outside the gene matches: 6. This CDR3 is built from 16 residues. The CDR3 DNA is TGTGCCAGCAGCTTAGGGGGGACTAGCGTAAAAGAGACCCAGTACTTC. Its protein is CASSLGGTSVKETQYF.

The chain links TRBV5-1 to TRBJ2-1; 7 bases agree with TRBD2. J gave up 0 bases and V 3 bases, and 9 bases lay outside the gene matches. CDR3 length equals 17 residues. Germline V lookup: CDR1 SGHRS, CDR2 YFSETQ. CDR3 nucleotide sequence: TGCGCCAGCAGCTCGTTCTTAGCGGGTGTCTCCTACAATGAGCAGTTCTTC. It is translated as CASSSFLAGVSYNEQFF.

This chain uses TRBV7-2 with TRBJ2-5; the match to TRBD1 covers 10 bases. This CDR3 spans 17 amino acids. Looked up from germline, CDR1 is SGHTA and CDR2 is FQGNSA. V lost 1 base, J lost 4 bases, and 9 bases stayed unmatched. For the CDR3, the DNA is TGTGCCAGCAGCTTAGAGTTTCGACAGGGGGCATCAGAGACCCAGTACTTC. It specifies CASSLEFRQGASETQYF.

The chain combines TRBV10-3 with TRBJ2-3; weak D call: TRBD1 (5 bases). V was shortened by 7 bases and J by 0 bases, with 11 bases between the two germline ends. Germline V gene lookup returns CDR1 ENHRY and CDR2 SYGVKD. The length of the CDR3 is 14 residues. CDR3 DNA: TGTGCCATCAAGACAGACCTCAGCACAGATACGCAGTATTTT. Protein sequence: CAIKTDLSTDTQYF.

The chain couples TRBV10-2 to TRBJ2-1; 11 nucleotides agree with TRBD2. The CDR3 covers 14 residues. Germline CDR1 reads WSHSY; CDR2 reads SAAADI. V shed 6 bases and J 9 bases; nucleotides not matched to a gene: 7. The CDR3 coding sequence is TGCGCCAGCAGAACTAGCGGGAGTCAGGGTGAGCAGTTCTTC. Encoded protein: CASRTSGSQGEQFF.

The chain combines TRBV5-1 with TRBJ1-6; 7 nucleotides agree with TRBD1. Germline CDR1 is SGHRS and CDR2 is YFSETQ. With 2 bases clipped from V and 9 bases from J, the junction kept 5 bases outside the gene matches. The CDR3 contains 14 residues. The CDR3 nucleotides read TGCGCCAGCAGCTTACAGGGGCAGAGTTCACCCCTCCACTTT. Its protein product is CASSLQGQSSPLHF.